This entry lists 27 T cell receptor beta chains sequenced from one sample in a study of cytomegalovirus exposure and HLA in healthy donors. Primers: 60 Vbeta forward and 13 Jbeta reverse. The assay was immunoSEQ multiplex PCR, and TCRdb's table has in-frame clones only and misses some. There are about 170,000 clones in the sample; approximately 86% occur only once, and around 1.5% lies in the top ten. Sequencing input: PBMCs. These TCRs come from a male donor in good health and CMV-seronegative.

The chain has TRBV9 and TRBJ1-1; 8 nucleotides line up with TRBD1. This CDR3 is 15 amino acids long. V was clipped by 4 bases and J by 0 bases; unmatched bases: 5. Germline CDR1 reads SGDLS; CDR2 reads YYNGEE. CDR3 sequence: CASSHRQGMNTEAFF. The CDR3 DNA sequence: TGTGCCAGCAGCCATAGACAGGGGATGAACACTGAAGCTTTCTTT.

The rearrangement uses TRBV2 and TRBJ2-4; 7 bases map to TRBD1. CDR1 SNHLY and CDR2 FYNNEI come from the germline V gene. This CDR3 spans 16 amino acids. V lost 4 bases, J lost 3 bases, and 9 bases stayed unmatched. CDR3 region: CASSGQGFGDKNIQYF. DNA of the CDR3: TGTGCCAGCAGTGGACAGGGATTTGGGGACAAAAACATTCAGTACTTC.

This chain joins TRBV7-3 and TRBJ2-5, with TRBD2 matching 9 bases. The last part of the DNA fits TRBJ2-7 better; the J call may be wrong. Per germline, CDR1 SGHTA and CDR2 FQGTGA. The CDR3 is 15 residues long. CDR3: CASSPVAGDSYEQYF. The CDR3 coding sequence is TGTGCCAGCAGCCCAGTAGCGGGGGACTCCTACGAGCAGTACTTC.

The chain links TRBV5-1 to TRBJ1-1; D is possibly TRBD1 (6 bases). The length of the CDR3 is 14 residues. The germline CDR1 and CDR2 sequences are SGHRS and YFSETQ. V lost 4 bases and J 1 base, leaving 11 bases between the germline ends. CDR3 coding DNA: TGCGCCAGCAGCAACGGACAGACGAACACTGAAGCTTTCTTT. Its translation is CASSNGQTNTEAFF. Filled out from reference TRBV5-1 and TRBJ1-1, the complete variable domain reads KAGVTQTPRYLIKTRGQQVTLSCSPISGHRSVSWYQQTPGQGLQFLFEYFSETQRNKGNFPGRFSGRQFSNSRSEMNVSTLELGDSALYLCASSNGQTNTEAFFGQGTRLTVV.

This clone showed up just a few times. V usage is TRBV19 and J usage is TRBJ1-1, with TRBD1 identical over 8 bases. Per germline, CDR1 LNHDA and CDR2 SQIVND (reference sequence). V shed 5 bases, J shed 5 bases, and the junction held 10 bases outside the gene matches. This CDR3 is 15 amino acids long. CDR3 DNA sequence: TGTGCCAGTAGTTCCCCGGACAGGGCGAGAACTGAAGCTTTCTTT. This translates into CASSSPDRARTEAFF.

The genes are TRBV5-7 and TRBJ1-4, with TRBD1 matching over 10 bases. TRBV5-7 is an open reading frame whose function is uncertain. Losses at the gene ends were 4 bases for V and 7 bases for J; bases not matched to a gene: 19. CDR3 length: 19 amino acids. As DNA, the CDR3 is TGTGCCAGCAGCCTGTGGCCCCGGGACAGGGGACGTTTTGGTGAAAAACTGTTTTTT. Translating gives CASSLWPRDRGRFGEKLFF.

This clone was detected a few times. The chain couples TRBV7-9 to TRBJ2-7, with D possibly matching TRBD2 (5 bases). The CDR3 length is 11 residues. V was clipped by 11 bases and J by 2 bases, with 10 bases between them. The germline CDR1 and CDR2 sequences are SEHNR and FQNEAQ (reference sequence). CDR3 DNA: TGTGCCGCCGGGAAGGCCTACGAGCAGTACTTC. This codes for CAAGKAYEQYF.

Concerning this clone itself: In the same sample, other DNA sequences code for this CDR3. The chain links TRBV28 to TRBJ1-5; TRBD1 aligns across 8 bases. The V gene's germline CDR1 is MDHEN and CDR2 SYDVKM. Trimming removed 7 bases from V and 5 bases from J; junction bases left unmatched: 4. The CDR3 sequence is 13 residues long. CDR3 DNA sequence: TGTGCCAGCACAGGACAGGGTTATCAGCCCCAGCATTTT. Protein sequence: CASTGQGYQPQHF.

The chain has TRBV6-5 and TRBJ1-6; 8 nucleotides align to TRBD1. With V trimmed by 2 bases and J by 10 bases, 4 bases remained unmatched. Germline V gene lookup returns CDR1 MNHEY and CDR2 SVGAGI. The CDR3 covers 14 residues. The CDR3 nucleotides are TGTGCCAGCAGTTACGACAGGGGTGGCTCACCCCTCCACTTT. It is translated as CASSYDRGGSPLHF.

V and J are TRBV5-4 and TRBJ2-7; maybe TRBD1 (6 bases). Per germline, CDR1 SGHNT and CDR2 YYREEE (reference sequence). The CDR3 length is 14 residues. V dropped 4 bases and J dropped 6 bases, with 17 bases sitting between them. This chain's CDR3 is CASSDLGKGVEQYF. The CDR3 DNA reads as TGTGCCAGCAGCGACCTCGGGAAGGGGGTCGAGCAGTACTTC.

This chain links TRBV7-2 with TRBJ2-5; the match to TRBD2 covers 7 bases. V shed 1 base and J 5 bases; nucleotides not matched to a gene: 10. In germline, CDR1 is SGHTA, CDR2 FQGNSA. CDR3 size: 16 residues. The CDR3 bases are TGTGCCAGCAGCTTAGGACGGGCGCGGGAGAGGGAGACCCAGTACTTC. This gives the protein CASSLGRARERETQYF.

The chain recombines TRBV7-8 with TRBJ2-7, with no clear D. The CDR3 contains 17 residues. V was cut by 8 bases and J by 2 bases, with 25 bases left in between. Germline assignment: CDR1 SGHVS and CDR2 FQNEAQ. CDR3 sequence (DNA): TGTGCCAGCCATAAGTCTATCTCTTGGGCAGAGACCTACGAGCAGTACTTC. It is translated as CASHKSISWAETYEQYF.

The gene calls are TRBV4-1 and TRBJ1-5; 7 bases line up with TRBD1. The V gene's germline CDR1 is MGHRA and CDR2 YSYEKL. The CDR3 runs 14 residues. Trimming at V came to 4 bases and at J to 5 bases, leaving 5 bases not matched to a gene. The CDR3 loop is CASSPQGGYQPQHF. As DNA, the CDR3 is TGCGCCAGCAGCCCTCAGGGGGGTTATCAGCCCCAGCATTTT.

The CDR3 here is CASSVGSQGPFVEQYF. In DNA, the CDR3 is TGTGCCAGCAGCGTAGGATCCCAGGGGCCATTCGTCGAGCAGTACTTC. The chain uses TRBV9 and TRBJ2-7; possible D gene TRBD1, 6 bases. From germline, CDR1 is SGDLS and CDR2 YYNGEE. V shed 0 bases and J shed 6 bases, with 19 bases lying between them. The CDR3 length is 16 residues.

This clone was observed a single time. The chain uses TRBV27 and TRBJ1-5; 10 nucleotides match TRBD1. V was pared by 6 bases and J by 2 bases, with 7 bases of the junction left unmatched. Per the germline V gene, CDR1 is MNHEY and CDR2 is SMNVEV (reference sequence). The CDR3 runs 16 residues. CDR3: CASSRGTGVGNQPQHF. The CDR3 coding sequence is TGTGCCAGCAGCCGAGGGACAGGGGTTGGCAATCAGCCCCAGCATTTT.

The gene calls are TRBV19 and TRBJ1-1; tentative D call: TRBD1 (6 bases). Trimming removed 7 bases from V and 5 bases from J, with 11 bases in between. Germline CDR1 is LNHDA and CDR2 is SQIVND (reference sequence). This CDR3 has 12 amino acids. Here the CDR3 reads CASKGEGTEAFF. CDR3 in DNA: TGTGCCAGTAAGGGGGAGGGAACTGAAGCTTTCTTT. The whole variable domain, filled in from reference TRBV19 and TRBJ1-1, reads DGGITQSPKYLFRKEGQNVTLSCEQNLNHDAMYWYRQDPGQGLRLIYYSQIVNDFQKGDIAEGYSVSREKKESFPLTVTSAQKNPTAFYLCASKGEGTEAFFGQGTRLTVV.

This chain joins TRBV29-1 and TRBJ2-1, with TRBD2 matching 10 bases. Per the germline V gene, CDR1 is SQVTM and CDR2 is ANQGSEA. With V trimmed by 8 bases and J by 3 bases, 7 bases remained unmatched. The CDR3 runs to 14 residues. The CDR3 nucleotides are TGCAGCCTGGGTCTAGCGGGGGACTACAATGAGCAGTTCTTC. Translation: CSLGLAGDYNEQFF.

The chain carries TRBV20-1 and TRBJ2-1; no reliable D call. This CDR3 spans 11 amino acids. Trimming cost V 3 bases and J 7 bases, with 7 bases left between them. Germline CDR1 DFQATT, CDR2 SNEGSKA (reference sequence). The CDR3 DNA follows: TGCAGTGCTAGCAGATATAATGAGCAGTTCTTC. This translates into CSASRYNEQFF.

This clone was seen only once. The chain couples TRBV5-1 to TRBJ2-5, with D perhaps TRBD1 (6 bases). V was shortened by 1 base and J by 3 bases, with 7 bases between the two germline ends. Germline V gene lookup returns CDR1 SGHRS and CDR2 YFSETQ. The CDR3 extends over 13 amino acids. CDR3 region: CASSLWTEETQYF. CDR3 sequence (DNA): TGCGCCAGCAGCTTGTGGACAGAAGAGACCCAGTACTTC.

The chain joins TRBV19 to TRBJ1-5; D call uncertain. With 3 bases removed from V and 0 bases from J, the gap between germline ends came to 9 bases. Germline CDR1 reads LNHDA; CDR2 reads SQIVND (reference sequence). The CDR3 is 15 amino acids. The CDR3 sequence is CASSMGSFSNQPQHF. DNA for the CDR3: TGTGCCAGTAGTATGGGGAGCTTTAGCAATCAGCCCCAGCATTTT.

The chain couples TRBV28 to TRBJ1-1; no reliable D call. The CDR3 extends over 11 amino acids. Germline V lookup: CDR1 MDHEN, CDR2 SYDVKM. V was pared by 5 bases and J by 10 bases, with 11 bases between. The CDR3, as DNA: TGTGCCAGCAGTCTGCAGTCTGGAGCTTTCTTT. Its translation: CASSLQSGAFF.

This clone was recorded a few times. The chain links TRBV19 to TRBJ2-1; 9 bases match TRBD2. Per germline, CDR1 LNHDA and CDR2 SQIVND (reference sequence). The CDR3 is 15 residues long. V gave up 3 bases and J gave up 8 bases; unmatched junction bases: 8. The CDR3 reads CASSMRGGGFDEQFF. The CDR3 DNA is TGTGCCAGTAGTATGCGGGGGGGCGGGTTTGATGAGCAGTTCTTC.

CDR3 coding DNA: TGTGCCAGCAGCGGAGAGGGTGAAGCTTTCTTT. Translated: CASSGEGEAFF. The chain is built from TRBV7-9 and TRBJ1-1; D ambiguous. Per germline, CDR1 SEHNR and CDR2 FQNEAQ (reference sequence). V lost 5 bases and J 7 bases, leaving 8 bases between the germline ends. The CDR3 length is 11 residues.

CDR3: CASTSGTGGREQYF. The CDR3 DNA reads TGTGCCAGCACCTCCGGGACAGGGGGGCGCGAGCAGTACTTC. The chain links TRBV6-1 to TRBJ2-7; 11 bases are shared with TRBD1. Per germline, CDR1 MNHNS and CDR2 SASEGT. This CDR3 is 14 amino acids long. J was trimmed by 6 bases and V by 7 bases; bases with no gene match: 8.

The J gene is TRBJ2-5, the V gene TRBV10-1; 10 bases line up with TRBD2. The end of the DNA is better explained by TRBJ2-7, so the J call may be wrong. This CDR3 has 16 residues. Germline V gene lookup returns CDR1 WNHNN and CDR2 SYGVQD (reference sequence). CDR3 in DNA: TGCGCCAGCAGTGACTCTAGCGGGGGCCAACTCTACGAGCAGTACTTC. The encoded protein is CASSDSSGGQLYEQYF.

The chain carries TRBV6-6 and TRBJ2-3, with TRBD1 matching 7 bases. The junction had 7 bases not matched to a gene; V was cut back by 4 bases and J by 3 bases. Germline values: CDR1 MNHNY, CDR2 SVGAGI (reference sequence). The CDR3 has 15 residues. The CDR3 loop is CASSSTGSGTDTQYF. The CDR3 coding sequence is TGTGCCAGCAGTTCGACAGGGTCGGGAACAGATACGCAGTATTTT.

This chain's CDR3 is CASSPTGGYGYTF. CDR3 bases: TGTGCCAGCTCACCGACAGGTGGTTATGGCTACACCTTC. The rearrangement links TRBV18 to TRBJ1-2; D possibly corresponds to TRBD1 (6 bases). Germline V gene lookup returns CDR1 KGHSH and CDR2 LQKENI. V shed 3 bases and J shed 5 bases, with 10 bases lying between them. The CDR3 is made up of 13 amino acids.